Each of the 10 T cell receptor beta chains below was sequenced from the same sample in a study of CD8+ T cells in alopecia areata. Reverse transcribed after extraction, RNA yielded cDNA as the sequencing template. Produced via immunoSEQ multiplex PCR; TCRdb's table is partial and in-frame only. The sample includes about 98,000 clones, about 40% of them seen just once. The material sequenced was CD4+ T cells sorted from blood. The receptor source for this set is a human donor with alopecia areata.

This clone was seen a handful of times. The CDR3 DNA is TGTGCCAGCAGTTACGGGGTAGCCTACGAGCAGTACTTC. It codes for CASSYGVAYEQYF. The V call is TRBV6-5, the J call TRBJ2-7; D is unclear. V lost 2 bases and J lost 2, with 7 bases in between. CDR3 length equals 13 residues. The V gene's germline CDR1 is MNHEY and CDR2 SVGAGI.

This clone was seen more than once but under ten times. The gene calls are TRBV28 and TRBJ1-1; a weak D match, TRBD1 (5 bases). The length of the CDR3 is 15 residues. Trimming cost V 8 bases and J 1 base, with 17 bases left between them. Germline values: CDR1 MDHEN, CDR2 SYDVKM. CDR3 DNA sequence: TGTGCCAGCGAACCCGCGGGACGGCAGAACACTGAAGCTTTCTTT. It codes for CASEPAGRQNTEAFF.

The CDR3 loop reads CATSRSGFSYEQYF. The CDR3 DNA reads as TGTGCCACCAGCAGATCAGGTTTCTCCTACGAGCAGTACTTC. The V and J genes are TRBV15 and TRBJ2-7; no firm D call. This CDR3 is 14 amino acids long. V was pared by 2 bases and J by 0 bases, with 8 bases between. Looked up from germline, CDR1 is LNHNV and CDR2 is YYDKDF (reference sequence).

This clone was counted a few times. Additional DNA sequences in this sample encode the identical CDR3. The rearrangement links TRBV29-1 to TRBJ2-2; no clear D. Trimming removed 4 bases at V and 2 bases at J, with 5 bases between. Germline CDR1 and CDR2: SQVTM and ANQGSEA. CDR3 size: 12 residues. The CDR3 coding sequence is TGCAGCGTTGGCAGAAACACCGGGGAGCTGTTTTTT. It codes for CSVGRNTGELFF.

V gene TRBV21-1 combines with J gene TRBJ2-5; the D call of TRBD2 is as the table states it, not checked on the DNA. TRBV21-1 is classified as a pseudogene. This CDR3 has 10 amino acids. CDR3 sequence (DNA): TGTGCCAGCAGCCCGGAGACCCAGTACTTC. Encoded protein: CASSPETQYF.

V usage is TRBV28 and J usage is TRBJ1-2, with no clear D. V shed 2 bases and J shed 0 bases, with 10 bases lying between them. CDR1 is MDHEN, CDR2 SYDVKM, per germline. This CDR3 region has 15 residues. In DNA, the CDR3 is TGTGCCAGCAGTTTAGAAGGAAACCCTAACTATGGCTACACCTTC. It specifies CASSLEGNPNYGYTF.

In DNA, the CDR3 is TGCGCCAGCAAGGCGGGGACAGAGCAAGAGACCCAGTACTTC. Translated, it gives CASKAGTEQETQYF. The V and J genes are TRBV5-1 and TRBJ2-5; perhaps TRBD1 as D (7 bases). The CDR3 is made up of 14 amino acids. V lost 6 bases and J lost 2, with 14 bases in between. Germline V gives CDR1 SGHRS, CDR2 YFSETQ.

This clone was recorded a few times. This sequence joins TRBV7-9 and TRBJ1-1, with no clear D. V dropped 1 base and J dropped 1 base, with 10 bases sitting between them. The germline gives CDR1 SEHNR, CDR2 FQNEAQ (reference sequence). The CDR3 is made up of 15 amino acids. CDR3 nucleotides: TGTGCCAGCAGCTTAGAGGCAGGAAAGAACACTGAAGCTTTCTTT. It is translated as CASSLEAGKNTEAFF.

This clone was recorded at least ten times. For the CDR3, the DNA is TGTGCCAGCAGTTTGGGGGGTGCAACTAATGAAAAACTGTTTTTT. As protein: CASSLGGATNEKLFF. The rearrangement links TRBV11-2 to TRBJ1-4, with a weak D call TRBD1 (5 bases). Germline values: CDR1 SGHAT, CDR2 FQNNGV. The CDR3 consists of 15 residues. V shed 6 bases and J shed 0 bases, with 11 bases lying between them.

This clone was counted between two and nine times. The rearrangement links TRBV29-1 to TRBJ1-2, with a weak D call TRBD1 (6 bases). The CDR3 is 11 residues long. With 5 bases removed from V and 4 bases from J, the gap between germline ends came to 8 bases. CDR1 is SQVTM, CDR2 ANQGSEA, per germline. In DNA, the CDR3 is TGCAGCGTTCAGACAGGCTATGGCTACACCTTC. Its protein is CSVQTGYGYTF.